The next 3 T cell receptor beta chains were all read from a single sample in a study of cytomegalovirus exposure and HLA in healthy donors. The PCR was carried out with 60 Vbeta primers and 13 Jbeta primers. The table came from immunoSEQ multiplex PCR; TCRdb's copy has only in-frame clones and leaves some out. Among fewer than 150,000 clones listed, 80% were seen once. Specimen: PBMCs. All receptors come from a male donor in good health and CMV-seronegative.

The chain links TRBV5-6 to TRBJ1-4, with 7 bases identical to TRBD1. The junction had 2 bases not matched to a gene; V was cut back by 4 bases and J by 8 bases. Germline CDR1 SGHDT, CDR2 YYEEEE. There are 12 residues in the CDR3. This chain's CDR3 is CASSQGVEKLFF. CDR3 DNA sequence: TGTGCCAGCAGCCAGGGGGTCGAAAAACTGTTTTTT.

The CDR3 bases are TGTGCCAGTAGTACCGACTACAGGGGTGGCTACACCTTC. Translating it yields CASSTDYRGGYTF. This chain connects TRBV19 to TRBJ1-2, with TRBD1 matching over 7 bases. The J segment lost 7 bases and the V segment lost 4 bases, leaving 6 bases of the junction unmatched. The CDR3 consists of 13 residues. Germline V CDR1 and CDR2: LNHDA, SQIVND (reference sequence). Combining the CDR3 with reference TRBV19 and TRBJ1-2 gives the whole variable domain DGGITQSPKYLFRKEGQNVTLSCEQNLNHDAMYWYRQDPGQGLRLIYYSQIVNDFQKGDIAEGYSVSREKKESFPLTVTSAQKNPTAFYLCASSTDYRGGYTFGSGTRLTVV.

This clone was counted between two and nine times. The chain joins TRBV14 to TRBJ2-7; 8 nucleotides agree with TRBD1. CDR3 length: 15 amino acids. In germline, CDR1 is SGHDN, CDR2 FVKESK. V lost 6 bases to trimming and J lost 0 bases; unmatched junction nucleotides: 7. The CDR3 sequence is CASSKGTGLSYEQYF. The CDR3 DNA sequence: TGTGCCAGCAGTAAGGGGACAGGTCTCTCCTACGAGCAGTACTTC.